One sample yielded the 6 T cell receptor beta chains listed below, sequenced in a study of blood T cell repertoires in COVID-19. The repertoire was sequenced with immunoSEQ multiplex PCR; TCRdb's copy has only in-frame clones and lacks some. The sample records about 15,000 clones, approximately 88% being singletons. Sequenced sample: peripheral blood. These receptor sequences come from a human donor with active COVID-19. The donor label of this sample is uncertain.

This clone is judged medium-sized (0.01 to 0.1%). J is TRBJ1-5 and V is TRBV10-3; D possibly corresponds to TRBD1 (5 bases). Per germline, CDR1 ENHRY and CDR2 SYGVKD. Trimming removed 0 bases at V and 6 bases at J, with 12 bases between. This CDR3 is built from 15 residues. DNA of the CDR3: TGTGCCATCAGTGAGTCGGGGGGGTTCGGTCAGCCCCAGCATTTT. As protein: CAISESGGFGQPQHF.

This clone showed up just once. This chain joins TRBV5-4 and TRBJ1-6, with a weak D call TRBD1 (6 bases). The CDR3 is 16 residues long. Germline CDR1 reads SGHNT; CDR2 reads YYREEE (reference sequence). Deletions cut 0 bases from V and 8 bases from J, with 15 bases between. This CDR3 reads CASSLAGQRSYSPLHF. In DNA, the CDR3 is TGTGCCAGCAGCTTGGCCGGACAGCGATCCTATTCACCCCTCCACTTT. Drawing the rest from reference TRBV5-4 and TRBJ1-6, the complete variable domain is ETGVTQSPTHLIKTRGQQVTLRCSSQSGHNTVSWYQQALGQGPQFIFQYYREEENGRGNFPPRFSGLQFPNYSSELNVNALELDDSALYLCASSLAGQRSYSPLHFGNGTRLTVT.

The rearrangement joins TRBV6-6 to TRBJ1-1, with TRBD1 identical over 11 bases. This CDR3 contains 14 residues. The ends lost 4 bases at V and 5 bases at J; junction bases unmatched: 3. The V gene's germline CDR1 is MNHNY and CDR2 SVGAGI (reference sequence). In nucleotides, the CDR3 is TGTGCCAGCAGTTTGGACAGGGGGCTTACTGAAGCTTTCTTT. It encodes CASSLDRGLTEAFF.

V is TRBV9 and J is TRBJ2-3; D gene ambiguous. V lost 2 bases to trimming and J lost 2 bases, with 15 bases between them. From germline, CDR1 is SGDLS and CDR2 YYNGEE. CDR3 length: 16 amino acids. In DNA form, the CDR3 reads TGTGCCAGCAGCGTCCGTTCCGCGGCGTACACAGATACGCAGTATTTT. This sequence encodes CASSVRSAAYTDTQYF. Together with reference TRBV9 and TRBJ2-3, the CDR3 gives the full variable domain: DSGVTQTPKHLITATGQRVTLRCSPRSGDLSVYWYQQSLDQGLQFLIQYYNGEERAKGNILERFSAQQFPDLHSELNLSSLELGDSALYFCASSVRSAAYTDTQYFGPGTRLTVL.

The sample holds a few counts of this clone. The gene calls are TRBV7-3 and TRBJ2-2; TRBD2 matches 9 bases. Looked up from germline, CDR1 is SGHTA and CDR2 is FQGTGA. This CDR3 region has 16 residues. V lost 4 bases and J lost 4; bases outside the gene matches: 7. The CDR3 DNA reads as TGTGCCAGCAGCTCTCCCGGGACTAGCAGCACCGGGGAGCTGTTTTTT. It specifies CASSSPGTSSTGELFF.

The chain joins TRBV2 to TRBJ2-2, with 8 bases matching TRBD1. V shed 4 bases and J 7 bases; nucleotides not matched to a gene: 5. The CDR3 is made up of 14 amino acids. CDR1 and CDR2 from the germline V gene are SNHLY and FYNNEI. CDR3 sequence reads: CASSGATGVGELFF. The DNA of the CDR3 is TGTGCCAGCAGTGGGGCGACAGGGGTCGGGGAGCTGTTTTTT. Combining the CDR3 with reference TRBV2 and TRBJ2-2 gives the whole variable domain EPEVTQTPSHQVTQMGQEVILRCVPISNHLYFYWYRQILGQKVEFLVSFYNNEISEKSEIFDDQFSVERPDGSNFTLKIRSTKLEDSAMYFCASSGATGVGELFFGEGSRLTVL.